Below are 24 T cell receptor beta chains sequenced from a single sample in a study of Graves' ophthalmopathy and Graves' hyperthyroidism. Amplification of TCR beta CDR3 regions used RNA transcripts. First-round RT-PCR relied on HTBI primers, and a second-round multiplex PCR came next. TCRdb reprocessed the multiplex PCR reads with MiXCR, giving one entry per CDR3 protein. The sample lists around 1,200,000 distinct CDR3 sequences, about 35% occurring once. Sequences were obtained from peripheral blood or thyroid tissue (not recorded which). These receptors came from an adult man with Graves' hyperthyroidism.

This clonotype has more than one count but fewer than ten. The rearrangement links TRBV5-1 to TRBJ1-4; D gene unclear. Germline-derived CDR1 and CDR2 are SGHRS and YFSETQ. Trimming took 4 bases from V and 5 from J, leaving 15 bases between them. CDR3 length: 15 residues. Written as DNA, the CDR3 is TGCGCCAGCAGCCTGGAGGGAAACACAAATGAAAAACTGTTTTTT. This codes for CASSLEGNTNEKLFF.

The chain recombines TRBV12-3 or TRBV12-4 with TRBJ1-5, with TRBD1 identical over 7 bases. Germline trimming cut 4 bases from V and 0 bases from J; bases unmatched to any gene: 6. The CDR3 has 16 residues. Here the CDR3 reads CASSSSDRYSNQPQHF. CDR3 nucleotides: TGTGCCAGCAGTTCATCGGACAGGTATAGCAATCAGCCCCAGCATTTT.

Many counts were recorded for this clonotype. This chain connects TRBV7-9 to TRBJ2-5; D is uncertain. This CDR3 contains 15 residues. Germline V lookup: CDR1 SEHNR, CDR2 FQNEAQ (reference sequence). The V and J ends lost 1 base and 3 bases respectively, with 12 bases between them. The DNA of the CDR3 is TGTGCCAGCAGCTTAGAACCTCTGGGTGAAGAGACCCAGTACTTC. As protein: CASSLEPLGEETQYF.

The chain combines TRBV28 with TRBJ2-2, with 7 bases that match TRBD1. J lost 7 bases, V lost 7 bases, and 15 bases had no gene match. The V gene's germline CDR1 is MDHEN and CDR2 SYDVKM. The CDR3 runs to 16 residues. The chain's CDR3 is CASKGAQGRFGGELFF. CDR3 sequence (DNA): TGTGCCAGCAAGGGGGCCCAGGGCCGATTTGGCGGGGAGCTGTTTTTT.

The J gene is TRBJ2-5, the V gene TRBV7-2; 10 bases match TRBD2. The V gene's germline CDR1 is SGHTA and CDR2 FQGNSA. The CDR3 loop spans 17 amino acids. Trimming at V came to 4 bases and at J to 5 bases, leaving 13 bases not matched to a gene. The DNA of the CDR3 is TGTGCCAGCAGCTCAGACAGCGGGAGGGCCGGCTCGGAGACCCAGTACTTC. Translation gives CASSSDSGRAGSETQYF. The whole variable domain, filled in from reference TRBV7-2 and TRBJ2-5, reads GAGVSQSPSNKVTEKGKDVELRCDPISGHTALYWYRQSLGQGLEFLIYFQGNSAPDKSGLPSDRFSAERTGGSVSTLTIQRTQQEDSAVYLCASSSDSGRAGSETQYFGPGTRLLVL.

This clonotype was found many times. The chain has TRBV29-1 and TRBJ1-1; weak D call: TRBD1 (5 bases). Trimming took off 4 bases at V and 5 bases at J, with 8 bases between the two ends. The germline V gene has CDR1 SQVTM and CDR2 ANQGSEA. The CDR3 covers 11 residues. The CDR3 loop is CSVAGQTEAFF. Written as DNA, the CDR3 is TGCAGCGTTGCAGGGCAGACTGAAGCTTTCTTT.

V usage is TRBV7-8 and J usage is TRBJ1-6, with 8 bases that match TRBD1. Germline values: CDR1 SGHVS, CDR2 FQNEAQ. J was trimmed by 9 bases and V by 5 bases; bases with no gene match: 3. The CDR3 covers 13 residues. CDR3 sequence reads: CASSPRGRSPLHF. Here the CDR3 DNA reads TGTGCCAGCAGCCCCAGGGGGCGTTCACCCCTCCACTTT.

This clonotype was found many times. J is TRBJ1-1 and V is TRBV5-6; no clear D. Germline CDR1 reads SGHDT; CDR2 reads YYEEEE. The CDR3 loop spans 14 amino acids. V was shortened by 2 bases and J by 4 bases, with 12 bases between the two germline ends. Written as DNA, the CDR3 is TGTGCCAGCAGCTTCGGGGATATGAGCACTGAAGCTTTCTTT. Translated, it gives CASSFGDMSTEAFF.

This clonotype was found once. The chain has TRBV5-6 and TRBJ1-2, with a possible D match to TRBD1 (5 bases). Per germline, CDR1 SGHDT and CDR2 YYEEEE. This CDR3 region has 13 residues. V gave up 4 bases and J gave up 7 bases, with 14 bases separating them. The CDR3: CASSLPAGPGYTF. CDR3 nucleotides: TGTGCCAGCAGCCTACCCGCAGGGCCTGGCTACACCTTC.

This clonotype was seen many times. This chain links TRBV7-2 with TRBJ2-7; 9 bases fit TRBD2. Unmatched junction bases numbered 18, after V lost 5 bases and J lost 4 bases. The CDR3 length is 18 residues. Germline CDR1 is SGHTA and CDR2 is FQGNSA. CDR3 region: CASSPDRGLALSPYEQYF. CDR3 DNA sequence: TGTGCCAGCAGCCCGGACCGGGGACTAGCCCTTTCGCCTTACGAGCAGTACTTC.

The chain is built from TRBV5-6 and TRBJ2-7; D possibly corresponds to TRBD1 (6 bases). Germline-derived CDR1 and CDR2 are SGHDT and YYEEEE. The CDR3 is 12 amino acids. V shed 2 bases and J shed 12 bases, with 15 bases lying between them. The DNA for the CDR3 is TGTGCCAGCAGCTTCGCAGGGGTCTTCGGGTACTTC. Protein product: CASSFAGVFGYF.

Only a few counts were recorded for this clonotype. The chain recombines TRBV29-1 with TRBJ1-2; D possibly corresponds to TRBD1 (5 bases). The germline CDR1 and CDR2 sequences are SQVTM and ANQGSEA. Trimming left V 0 bases short and J 4 bases short, with 9 bases between. The CDR3 contains 13 residues. The CDR3 region has the DNA TGCAGCGTTGAAGAGGGGGTTCTCTATGGCTACACCTTC. Amino acids: CSVEEGVLYGYTF.

The chain recombines TRBV24-1 with TRBJ1-2; 7 nucleotides match TRBD1. The germline CDR1 and CDR2 sequences are KGHDR and SFDVKD. This CDR3 is 12 amino acids long. V dropped 5 bases and J dropped 7; count of bases not matched to a gene: 3. The CDR3 loop is CATSAQGGGYTF. For the CDR3, the DNA is TGTGCCACCAGTGCCCAGGGGGGTGGCTACACCTTC.

This clonotype was observed a few times. The chain employs TRBV5-6 and TRBJ2-7; D might be TRBD1 (5 bases). Germline V CDR1 and CDR2: SGHDT, YYEEEE. V gave up 3 bases and J gave up 5 bases, with 12 bases separating them. The CDR3 is 13 amino acids. CDR3 DNA sequence: TGTGCCAGCAGCTCGGACACGGCGGACGAGCAGTACTTC. Residues: CASSSDTADEQYF.

This clonotype has only a few counts. The J gene is TRBJ1-2, the V gene TRBV28; D might be TRBD1 (6 bases). The V end lost 2 bases, the J end lost 13 bases, and 11 bases lay between the germline ends. CDR1 and CDR2 (germline): MDHEN, SYDVKM. This CDR3 region has 11 residues. The DNA for the CDR3 is TGTGCCAGCAGTTTAGCCACAGGGACCACCTTC. This codes for CASSLATGTTF.

This clonotype was picked up one time. CDR3 protein: CASSPPESGELFF. CDR3 nucleotides: TGTGCCAGCAGCCCACCGGAGTCCGGGGAGCTGTTTTTT. This chain links TRBV7-9 with TRBJ2-2; D gene uncertain. This CDR3 is built from 13 residues. V lost 5 bases and J 6 bases, leaving 10 bases between the germline ends. Looked up from germline, CDR1 is SEHNR and CDR2 is FQNEAQ (reference sequence).

The gene calls are TRBV7-2 and TRBJ1-6; perhaps TRBD1 as D (6 bases). The CDR3 loop spans 15 amino acids. Trimming removed 5 bases at V and 3 bases at J, with 11 bases between. The germline V gene encodes CDR1 SGHTA and CDR2 FQGNSA. CDR3: CASSLDSNYNSPLHF. CDR3 coding DNA: TGTGCCAGCAGCCTGGACAGCAACTATAATTCACCCCTCCACTTT.

V and J are TRBV29-1 and TRBJ1-1; perhaps TRBD1 as D (5 bases). Germline V gene lookup returns CDR1 SQVTM and CDR2 ANQGSEA. V gave up 5 bases and J gave up 6 bases, with 16 bases separating them. The CDR3 is 13 residues long. The CDR3 protein is CSVKGGGGPEAFF. In DNA, the CDR3 is TGCAGCGTTAAGGGTGGGGGAGGCCCTGAAGCTTTCTTT. Full variable domain (remainder filled in from reference TRBV29-1 and TRBJ1-1): SAVISQKPSRDICQRGTSLTIQCQVDSQVTMMFWYRQQPGQSLTLIATANQGSEATYESGFVIDKFPISRPNLTFSTLTVSNMSPEDSSIYLCSVKGGGGPEAFFGQGTRLTVV.

The chain couples TRBV18 to TRBJ2-5, with a tentative D call TRBD2 (5 bases). The CDR3 length is 16 residues. Germline lookup yields CDR1 KGHSH and CDR2 LQKENI. Trimming took off 3 bases at V and 1 base at J, with 15 bases between the two ends. CDR3 amino acids: CASSPRSGLRQETQYF. For the CDR3, the DNA is TGTGCCAGCTCACCGAGGAGCGGTCTCCGCCAAGAGACCCAGTACTTC.

The rearrangement joins TRBV7-6 to TRBJ2-2; 12 bases agree with TRBD2. In germline, CDR1 is SGHVS, CDR2 FNYEAQ. CDR3 length: 18 amino acids. The trim removed 1 base at V and 0 bases at J, leaving 3 bases unmatched. The chain's CDR3 is CASSLELAGGANTGELFF. CDR3 bases: TGTGCCAGCAGCTTAGAACTAGCGGGAGGTGCGAACACCGGGGAGCTGTTTTTT.

This clonotype was detected a few times. V and J are TRBV30 and TRBJ1-2; D unclear. Trimming took 5 bases from V and 2 from J, leaving 6 bases between them. This CDR3 region has 11 residues. Germline V CDR1 and CDR2: GTSNPN, SVGIG (reference sequence). The CDR3 DNA sequence: TGTGCCTGGTTTGGGAACTATGGCTACACCTTC. It encodes CAWFGNYGYTF.

This clonotype appeared many times. V is TRBV2 and J is TRBJ1-5; no definite D call. V lost 6 bases and J 3 bases, leaving 12 bases between the germline ends. The germline V gene has CDR1 SNHLY and CDR2 FYNNEI. The CDR3 is made up of 14 amino acids. CDR3 residues: CASRRLGDNQPQHF. In DNA form, the CDR3 reads TGTGCCAGCAGGCGACTCGGGGACAATCAGCCCCAGCATTTT. The full variable domain, in which reference TRBV2 and TRBJ1-5 provide the parts outside the CDR3, is EPEVTQTPSHQVTQMGQEVILRCVPISNHLYFYWYRQILGQKVEFLVSFYNNEISEKSEIFDDQFSVERPDGSNFTLKIRSTKLEDSAMYFCASRRLGDNQPQHFGDGTRLSIL.

The table lists this clonotype with many counts. This chain uses TRBV10-3 with TRBJ2-7; 7 bases fit TRBD1. The CDR3 covers 13 residues. CDR1 and CDR2 from the germline V gene are ENHRY and SYGVKD. The V and J ends lost 6 bases and 0 bases, in that order; junction bases with no gene match: 2. The CDR3 coding sequence is TGTGCCATCAGGGGGACAGCCTCCTACGAGCAGTACTTC. Its protein is CAIRGTASYEQYF.

The V and J genes are TRBV10-3 and TRBJ1-2; the D is unclear. The CDR3 is 15 amino acids. Germline assignment: CDR1 ENHRY and CDR2 SYGVKD. Trimming took off 0 bases at V and 3 bases at J, with 11 bases between the two ends. The CDR3 is CAISESLSGDYGYTF. Here the CDR3 DNA reads TGTGCCATCAGTGAGTCGCTCTCGGGAGACTATGGCTACACCTTC.